The following is a T cell receptor beta chain sequence with its context. The sample comes from a study of blood T cell repertoires in COVID-19. This CDR3 region has 16 residues. V shed 5 bases and J shed 3 bases, with 18 bases lying between them. In germline, CDR1 is MDHEN, CDR2 SYDVKM. In the study's own analysis: Reference gene primer amplification gave nucleated cell count estimates. Measured with immunoSEQ multiplex PCR; TCRdb has only the in-frame clones, and not every one. Clonal size and the V and J genes are those of that table, whereas D and trimming came from the DNA. There are approximately 150,000 clones in the sample; 60% to 85% occur only once, and around 8.7% lies in the top ten.

This receptor was identified in a man in his forties or fifties with active or convalescent COVID-19. This chain links TRBV28 with TRBJ2-3; TRBD1 is a possible D gene (6 bases). Sequencing was carried out using peripheral blood. CDR3 DNA sequence: TGTGCCAGCAGTAACCCCGACAGGCCCGCTACAGATACGCAGTATTTT. Protein sequence: CASSNPDRPATDTQYF.